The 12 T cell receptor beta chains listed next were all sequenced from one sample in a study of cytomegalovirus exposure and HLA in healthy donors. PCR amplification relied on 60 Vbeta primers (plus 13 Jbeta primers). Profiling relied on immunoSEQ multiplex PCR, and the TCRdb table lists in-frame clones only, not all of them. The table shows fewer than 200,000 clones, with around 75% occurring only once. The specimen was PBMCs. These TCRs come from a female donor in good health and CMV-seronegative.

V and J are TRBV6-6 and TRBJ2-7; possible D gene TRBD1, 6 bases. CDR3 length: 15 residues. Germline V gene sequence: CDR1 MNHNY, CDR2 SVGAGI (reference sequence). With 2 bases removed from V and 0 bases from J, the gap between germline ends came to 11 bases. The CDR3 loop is CASSYISRGSYEQYF. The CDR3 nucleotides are TGTGCCAGCAGTTACATAAGCAGGGGCTCCTACGAGCAGTACTTC.

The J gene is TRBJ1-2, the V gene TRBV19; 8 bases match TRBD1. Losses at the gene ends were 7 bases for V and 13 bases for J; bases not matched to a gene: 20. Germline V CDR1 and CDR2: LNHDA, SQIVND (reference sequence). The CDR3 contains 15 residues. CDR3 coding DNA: TGTGCCAGTACCCCCGGGACAGGCAATGAGGCCTGGTTCACCTTC. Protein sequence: CASTPGTGNEAWFTF.

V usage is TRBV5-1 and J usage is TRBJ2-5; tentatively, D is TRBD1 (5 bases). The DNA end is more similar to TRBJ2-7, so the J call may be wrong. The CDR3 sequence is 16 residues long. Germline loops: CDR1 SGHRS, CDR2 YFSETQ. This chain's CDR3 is CASSPSGRALSYEQYF. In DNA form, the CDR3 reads TGCGCCAGCAGCCCCTCCGGCAGGGCGCTCTCCTACGAGCAGTACTTC.

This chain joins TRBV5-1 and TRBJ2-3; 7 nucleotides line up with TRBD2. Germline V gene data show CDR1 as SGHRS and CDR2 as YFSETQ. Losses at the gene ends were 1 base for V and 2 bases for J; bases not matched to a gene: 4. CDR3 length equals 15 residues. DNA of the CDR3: TGCGCCAGCAGCTTGTCGGGAGGATCCACAGATACGCAGTATTTT. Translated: CASSLSGGSTDTQYF.

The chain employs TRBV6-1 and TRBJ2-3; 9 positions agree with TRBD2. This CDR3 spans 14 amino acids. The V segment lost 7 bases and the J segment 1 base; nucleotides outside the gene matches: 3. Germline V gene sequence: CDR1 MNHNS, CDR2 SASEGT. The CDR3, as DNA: TGTGCCAGCAACCTAGCGGGACGCACAGATACGCAGTATTTT. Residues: CASNLAGRTDTQYF.

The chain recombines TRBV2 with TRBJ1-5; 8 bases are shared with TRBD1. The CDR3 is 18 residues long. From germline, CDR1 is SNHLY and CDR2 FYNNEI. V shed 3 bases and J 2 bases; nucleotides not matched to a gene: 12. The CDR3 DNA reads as TGTGCCAGCAGTGATCCGGCCAGGGGGCAAACACGCAATCAGCCCCAGCATTTT. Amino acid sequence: CASSDPARGQTRNQPQHF.

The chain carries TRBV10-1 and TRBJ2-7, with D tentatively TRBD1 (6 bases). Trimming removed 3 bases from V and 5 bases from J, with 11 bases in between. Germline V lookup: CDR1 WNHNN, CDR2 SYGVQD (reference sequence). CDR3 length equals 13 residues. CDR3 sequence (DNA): TGCGCCAGCAGTGAATCAGGGGTCGACGAGCAGTACTTC. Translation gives CASSESGVDEQYF.

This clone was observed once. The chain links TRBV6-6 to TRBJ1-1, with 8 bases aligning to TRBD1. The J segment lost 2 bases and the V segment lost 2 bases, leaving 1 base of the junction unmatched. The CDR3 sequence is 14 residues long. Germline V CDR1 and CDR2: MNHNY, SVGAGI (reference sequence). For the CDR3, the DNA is TGTGCCAGCAGTTACGACAGGGGAAACACTGAAGCTTTCTTT. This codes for CASSYDRGNTEAFF.

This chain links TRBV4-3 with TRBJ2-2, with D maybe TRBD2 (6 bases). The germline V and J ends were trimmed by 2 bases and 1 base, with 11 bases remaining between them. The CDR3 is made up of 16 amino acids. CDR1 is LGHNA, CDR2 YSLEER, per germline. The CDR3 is CASSQSGELNTGELFF. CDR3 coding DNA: TGCGCCAGCAGCCAATCGGGGGAGTTGAACACCGGGGAGCTGTTTTTT.

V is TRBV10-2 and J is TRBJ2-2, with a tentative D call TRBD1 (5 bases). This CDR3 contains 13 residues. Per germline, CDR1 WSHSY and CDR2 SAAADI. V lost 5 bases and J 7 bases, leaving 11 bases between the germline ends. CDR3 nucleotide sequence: TGCGCCAGCAGTCGCCAGGGAAGCGGGGAGCTGTTTTTT. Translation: CASSRQGSGELFF.

CDR3 in DNA: TGTGCCAGCACCCCGAACGGACAGGGTGGAGAAAAACTGTTTTTT. Protein: CASTPNGQGGEKLFF. The genes are TRBV28 and TRBJ1-4; 8 bases are shared with TRBD1. The V gene end was trimmed by 7 bases and the J gene end by 8 bases; junction bases not matched to a gene: 12. Germline lookup yields CDR1 MDHEN and CDR2 SYDVKM. This CDR3 comprises 15 residues. Variable domain in full (rest from reference TRBV28 and TRBJ1-4): DVKVTQSSRYLVKRTGEKVFLECVQDMDHENMFWYRQDPGLGLRLIYFSYDVKMKEKGDIPEGYSVSREKKERFSLILESASTNQTSMYLCASTPNGQGGEKLFFGSGTQLSVL.

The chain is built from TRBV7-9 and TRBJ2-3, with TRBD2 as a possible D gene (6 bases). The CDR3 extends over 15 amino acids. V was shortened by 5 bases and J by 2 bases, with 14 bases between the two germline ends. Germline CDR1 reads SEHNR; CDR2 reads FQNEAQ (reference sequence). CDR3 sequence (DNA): TGTGCCAGCAGCCCCGGGACGGGAGACACAGATACGCAGTATTTT. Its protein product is CASSPGTGDTDTQYF.